These 19 T cell receptor beta chains were all obtained from the same sample, sequenced in a study of T cells in Graves' hyperthyroidism and ophthalmopathy (dated by TCRdb to between 2019 and 2020). The library was prepared using multiplex PCR. The reads were generated on an Illumina HiSeq 2000. Amplification of TCR beta CDR3 regions was carried out from RNA transcripts. For the first round of RT-PCR on the TCR CDR3, the HTBI primer set was used together with the Qiagen OneStep RT-PCR kit. Through fastp at Q25 and MiXCR, TCRdb rebuilt clones from the public reads, retaining in-frame beta chains. A single entry per CDR3 protein holds the most common genes and DNA from its merged rows. Here the sample has 500,000 to 650,000 distinct CDR3 sequences; just under 20% occur a single time. About half of the sample comes from the top ten. The sequencing input was blood. These receptor sequences come from a man aged 40-50 years with Graves' ophthalmopathy.

This clonotype was detected many times. The chain employs TRBV20-1 and TRBJ2-1; 13 bases are shared with TRBD2. The V gene's germline CDR1 is DFQATT and CDR2 SNEGSKA (reference sequence). Trimming took 2 bases from V and 7 from J; bases not matched to a gene: 14. The CDR3 has 18 residues. The CDR3: CSARSGTSGIRSGNEQFF. CDR3 sequence (DNA): TGCAGTGCTAGATCCGGGACTAGCGGGATTCGTAGTGGGAATGAGCAGTTCTTC.

This clonotype has just a few counts. The J gene is TRBJ1-1, the V gene TRBV5-1; no reliable D call. V lost 0 bases and J 10 bases, leaving 10 bases between the germline ends. The CDR3 covers 12 residues. Per germline, CDR1 SGHRS and CDR2 YFSETQ. The CDR3 DNA sequence: TGCGCCAGCAGCTTGGGGACTGCAGGAGCTTTCTTT. Translation: CASSLGTAGAFF.

Only one count was recorded for this clonotype. This chain connects TRBV20-1 to TRBJ2-1, with D maybe TRBD2 (5 bases). V lost 1 base and J 1 base, leaving 14 bases between the germline ends. Germline V gene sequence: CDR1 DFQATT, CDR2 SNEGSKA (reference sequence). This CDR3 is 16 amino acids long. CDR3 nucleotide sequence: TGCAGTGCTAGAGGGGCGGCGGGCGTTTCCTACAATGAGCAGTTCTTC. It codes for CSARGAAGVSYNEQFF.

This clonotype showed up just a few times. The rearrangement uses TRBV9 and TRBJ2-7; 10 bases match TRBD2. CDR3 length equals 15 residues. With 3 bases clipped from V and 3 bases from J, the junction kept 6 bases outside the gene matches. CDR1 is SGDLS, CDR2 YYNGEE, per germline. The CDR3 DNA is TGTGCCAGCAGCGCCTCCGGGACTAGCGTCTACGAGCAGTACTTC. It specifies CASSASGTSVYEQYF.

At least ten counts were recorded for this clonotype. The chain carries TRBV7-8 and TRBJ2-1; tentative D call: TRBD1 (5 bases). This CDR3 is 13 amino acids long. With 1 base removed from V and 5 bases from J, the gap between germline ends came to 6 bases. Germline V CDR1 and CDR2: SGHVS, FQNEAQ. The CDR3 protein is CASSLEQDNEQFF. DNA for the CDR3: TGTGCCAGCAGCTTAGAACAGGACAATGAGCAGTTCTTC.

J is TRBJ1-1 and V is TRBV5-4; D is uncertain. The CDR3 has 13 amino acids. Trimming removed 0 bases at V and 4 bases at J, with 7 bases between. The V gene's germline CDR1 is SGHNT and CDR2 YYREEE (reference sequence). DNA of the CDR3: TGTGCCAGCAGCTTGGGACTAACCACTGAAGCTTTCTTT. This gives the protein CASSLGLTTEAFF. The full variable domain, in which reference TRBV5-4 and TRBJ1-1 provide the parts outside the CDR3, is ETGVTQSPTHLIKTRGQQVTLRCSSQSGHNTVSWYQQALGQGPQFIFQYYREEENGRGNFPPRFSGLQFPNYSSELNVNALELDDSALYLCASSLGLTTEAFFGQGTRLTVV.

The CDR3 spells CASSMRLVGTQYF. CDR3 nucleotides: TGTGCCAGTAGTATGAGGTTGGTTGGGACCCAGTACTTC. The J gene is TRBJ2-5, the V gene TRBV19; the D is unclear. The V gene's germline CDR1 is LNHDA and CDR2 SQIVND (reference sequence). V lost 3 bases, J lost 7 bases, and 12 bases lay in between. The CDR3 loop spans 13 amino acids.

This rearrangement joins TRBV7-2 to TRBJ1-4; no clear D gene. CDR1 is SGHTA, CDR2 FQGNSA, per germline. Between the trimmed V and J ends, which lost 2 bases and 7 bases, there was a span of 11 bases. CDR3 length: 14 residues. The CDR3 region has the DNA TGTGCCAGCAGCTTAAGTTTAGGGAGTGAAAAACTGTTTTTT. It encodes CASSLSLGSEKLFF. The whole variable domain, filled in from reference TRBV7-2 and TRBJ1-4, reads GAGVSQSPSNKVTEKGKDVELRCDPISGHTALYWYRQSLGQGLEFLIYFQGNSAPDKSGLPSDRFSAERTGGSVSTLTIQRTQQEDSAVYLCASSLSLGSEKLFFGSGTQLSVL.

In this sample, this clonotype turned up a few times. This chain uses TRBV7-3 with TRBJ1-6; D unresolved. Between the trimmed V and J ends, which lost 5 bases and 9 bases, there was a span of 17 bases. CDR3 length: 15 residues. Germline CDR1 and CDR2: SGHTA and FQGTGA. Here the CDR3 DNA reads TGTGCCAGCAGCCCCACCGGGCGCCGGGGTTCACCCCTCCACTTT. This encodes CASSPTGRRGSPLHF.

This clonotype was observed a few times. The CDR3 DNA is TGTGCCAGCAGCTTCGGGTTCCGGCCTGAGGCTAACTATGGCTACACCTTC. As protein: CASSFGFRPEANYGYTF. The J gene is TRBJ1-2, the V gene TRBV5-6; D is unclear. The germline CDR1 and CDR2 sequences are SGHDT and YYEEEE. This CDR3 is 17 amino acids long. V shed 2 bases and J shed 0 bases, with 17 bases lying between them.

At least ten counts were recorded for this clonotype. This chain joins TRBV12-3 or TRBV12-4 and TRBJ1-1, with D unresolved. The CDR3 is 12 residues long. V dropped 2 bases and J dropped 4 bases, with 5 bases sitting between them. The CDR3, as DNA: TGTGCCAGCAGTTTATGGGGCACTGAAGCTTTCTTT. It is translated as CASSLWGTEAFF.

This clonotype was counted a few times. The V gene is TRBV2, the J gene TRBJ2-3; weak D call: TRBD2 (6 bases). CDR1 and CDR2 from the germline V gene are SNHLY and FYNNEI. The length of the CDR3 is 14 residues. V was pared by 4 bases and J by 1 base, with 9 bases between. The CDR3 nucleotides are TGTGCCAGCAGTGGGGACTGGGGCACAGATACGCAGTATTTT. It is translated as CASSGDWGTDTQYF.

A remark on this clonotype: Compared with germline, one end of the junction differs, possibly owing to a read error. This chain connects TRBV24-1 to TRBJ2-1; D possibly uses TRBD1 or TRBD2 (5 bases each). Germline loops: CDR1 KGHDR, CDR2 SFDVKD. The CDR3 is made up of 17 amino acids. CDR3 DNA sequence: TGTGCCACCAGTGATTTCCACCTTGGGGTTGAGGGGAATGAGCGGTTCTTC. It specifies CATSDFHLGVEGNERFF.

This clonotype was seen many times. The genes are TRBV2 and TRBJ2-7; weak D call: TRBD2 (6 bases). Germline CDR1 and CDR2: SNHLY and FYNNEI. Trimming stripped 7 bases from V and 2 bases from J, with 18 bases between. This CDR3 has 15 amino acids. CDR3 DNA: TGTGCCAGCATTTCTTGGGTGGGCGGGACCTACGAGCAGTACTTC. It codes for CASISWVGGTYEQYF.

The chain joins TRBV10-3 to TRBJ2-1, with a weak D call TRBD1 (6 bases). The CDR3 is made up of 11 amino acids. Germline loops: CDR1 ENHRY, CDR2 SYGVKD. Trimming removed 10 bases at V and 3 bases at J, with 7 bases between. The CDR3 is CATTGYNEQFF. In DNA form, the CDR3 reads TGTGCCACGACAGGCTACAATGAGCAGTTCTTC.

In its sample, this clonotype was seen a few times. The V gene is TRBV20-1, the J gene TRBJ2-7, with 11 bases identical to TRBD2. CDR1 DFQATT and CDR2 SNEGSKA come from the germline V gene (reference sequence). The CDR3 extends over 16 amino acids. Germline trimming cut 3 bases from V and 4 bases from J; bases unmatched to any gene: 11. The CDR3: CSASRFLGLAEYEQYF. CDR3 nucleotide sequence: TGCAGTGCTAGTCGGTTCTTGGGACTAGCGGAGTACGAGCAGTACTTC.

This clonotype turned up a few times. The V and J genes are TRBV9 and TRBJ2-7; D is perhaps TRBD1 or TRBD2 (5 bases each). The CDR3 covers 14 residues. The V end was cut by 0 bases, the J end by 7 bases, with 14 bases between. Germline V gives CDR1 SGDLS, CDR2 YYNGEE. The CDR3 spells CASSVAGTEGEQYF. The CDR3, as DNA: TGTGCCAGCAGCGTAGCTGGTACAGAGGGGGAGCAGTACTTC.

V and J are TRBV3-1 and TRBJ1-1; D remains unclear. The CDR3 has 16 residues. The germline V gene encodes CDR1 LGHDT and CDR2 YNNKEL (reference sequence). V was clipped by 0 bases and J by 4 bases, with 15 bases between them. CDR3 DNA sequence: TGTGCCAGCAGCCAAGATTGGAGGGAAGTGGGCACTGAAGCTTTCTTT. This gives the protein CASSQDWREVGTEAFF.

There are many counts of this clonotype. V gene TRBV2 combines with J gene TRBJ1-1, with D maybe TRBD1 (6 bases). The CDR3 has 14 residues. Germline V gene sequence: CDR1 SNHLY, CDR2 FYNNEI. V lost 2 bases and J 5 bases, leaving 12 bases between the germline ends. This CDR3 is CASSEQGTLTEAFF. CDR3 nucleotide sequence: TGTGCCAGCAGTGAACAGGGGACATTAACTGAAGCTTTCTTT.